This record covers a single T cell receptor beta chain. Trimming cost V 5 bases and J 7 bases, with 15 bases left between them. CDR1 and CDR2 (germline): MNHEY, SMNVEV (reference sequence). The CDR3 has 15 residues. The sample belongs to a study of blood T cell repertoires in COVID-19. Study background: Specimens from acute and convalescent COVID-19 originated in the United States, Italy and Spain. T cells, B-cell-depleted T cells, or PBMCs supplied cDNA or gDNA.

Original processing methods: Nucleated cell counts were estimated from reference gene primer amplification. Clones were read by immunoSEQ multiplex PCR, and TCRdb kept only the in-frame ones, dropping some. The DNA gave D and trimming, while V, J and clone size come from that table. The sample has about 270,000 clones, approximately 89% seen once; the top ten hold approximately 9.8%. The rearrangement uses TRBV27 and TRBJ2-6; a possible D gene is TRBD2 (6 bases). This receptor was obtained from a middle-aged man who had recovered from COVID-19. Material: peripheral blood. The CDR3 nucleotides read TGTGCCAGCAGTGCCCGCGGGAAGGATGCCAACGTCCTGACTTTC. As protein: CASSARGKDANVLTF. Combining the CDR3 with reference TRBV27 and TRBJ2-6 gives the whole variable domain EAQVTQNPRYLITVTGKKLTVTCSQNMNHEYMSWYRQDPGLGLRQIYYSMNVEVTDKGDVPEGYKVSRKEKRNFPLILESPSPNQTSLYFCASSARGKDANVLTFGAGSRLTVL.